Below are 14 T cell receptor beta chains sequenced from a single sample in a study of cytomegalovirus exposure and HLA in healthy donors. In the PCR, 60 Vbeta and 13 Jbeta primers were used. TCRdb's copy holds only in-frame clones and misses some; the assay was immunoSEQ multiplex PCR. The sample has approximately 150,000 clones, around 85% seen once; the top ten hold about 2.5%. Sequencing used PBMCs. All receptors come from a male donor in good health and CMV-seronegative.

The V and J genes are TRBV1 and TRBJ1-1; no DNA check was done on the table's D call, TRBD1. TRBV1 is flagged as a pseudogene. This CDR3 is 19 amino acids long. The CDR3 nucleotides are TGCACCAGCAGCCAAGGAGCCAGGCCCAATTCTCTAAAGAACACTGAAGCTTTCTTT. It yields the protein CTSSQGARPNSLKNTEAFF.

The rearrangement uses TRBV20-1 and TRBJ1-1; possibly TRBD1 for D (6 bases). This CDR3 has 11 residues. V was cut by 5 bases and J by 11 bases, with 15 bases left in between. Germline V CDR1 and CDR2: DFQATT, SNEGSKA (reference sequence). The CDR3: CSAHREVGAFF. The CDR3 DNA sequence: TGCAGTGCTCACAGGGAAGTTGGCGCTTTCTTT.

J is TRBJ2-4 and V is TRBV2; possibly TRBD1 for D (6 bases). Germline V CDR1 and CDR2: SNHLY, FYNNEI. The germline V and J ends were trimmed by 7 bases and 6 bases, with 10 bases remaining between them. The CDR3 runs to 12 residues. CDR3 loop: CASTGQLNIQYF. DNA of the CDR3: TGTGCCAGCACTGGACAGTTAAACATTCAGTACTTC.

The CDR3 DNA reads as TGCAGCGTTGAGGAGGGGCTTCACACCTTC. Translation gives CSVEEGLHTF. This chain connects TRBV29-1 to TRBJ1-2, with D possibly TRBD1 on 5 matching bases. Per germline, CDR1 SQVTM and CDR2 ANQGSEA. With 3 bases removed from V and 12 bases from J, the gap between germline ends came to 11 bases. The CDR3 has 10 residues.

This sequence joins TRBV19 and TRBJ2-3, with TRBD2 identical over 8 bases. The CDR3 sequence is 14 residues long. Looked up from germline, CDR1 is LNHDA and CDR2 is SQIVND (reference sequence). After removal of 9 bases from V and 4 bases from J, the junction contained 9 bases not matched to a gene. The DNA for the CDR3 is TGTGCCAGCAATAGCGGGGCGGGTTCAGATACGCAGTATTTT. Protein: CASNSGAGSDTQYF.

Comment on this clone: The junction and the germline gene differ at one end; a read error may be behind it. The chain links TRBV11-2 to TRBJ2-3, with D uncertain. The germline V gene encodes CDR1 SGHAT and CDR2 FQNNGV. The CDR3 extends over 11 amino acids. The CDR3 reads CASSPGLSALF. CDR3 DNA sequence: TGTGCCAGCAGCCCCGGGTTGTCCGCTTTATTT.

The J gene is TRBJ1-1, the V gene TRBV5-4; perhaps TRBD1 as D (5 bases). Trimming pared 4 bases from V and 0 bases from J, leaving 13 bases between. The CDR3 consists of 15 residues. CDR1 is SGHNT and CDR2 is YYREEE in the germline V gene (reference sequence). This CDR3 is CASSREQALNTEAFF. Here the CDR3 DNA reads TGTGCCAGCAGCAGGGAACAGGCGTTGAACACTGAAGCTTTCTTT.

The J gene is TRBJ2-1, the V gene TRBV7-2, with D unresolved. Germline assignment: CDR1 SGHTA and CDR2 FQGNSA. Trimming stripped 5 bases from V and 12 bases from J, with 17 bases between. The CDR3 is 13 amino acids. CDR3 sequence: CASSREVARGQFF. DNA of the CDR3: TGTGCCAGCAGCAGAGAGGTCGCCCGAGGGCAGTTCTTC.

The chain recombines TRBV7-8 with TRBJ2-1, with D possibly TRBD1 on 6 matching bases. This CDR3 region has 14 residues. Germline V gene data show CDR1 as SGHVS and CDR2 as FQNEAQ. V lost 5 bases, J lost 7 bases, and 15 bases lay in between. This CDR3 is CASSPYPRGNEQFF. CDR3 bases: TGTGCCAGCAGCCCCTACCCCAGGGGTAATGAGCAGTTCTTC.

This clone came up once. The rearrangement joins TRBV19 to TRBJ1-2; no clear D gene. Germline values: CDR1 LNHDA, CDR2 SQIVND (reference sequence). V dropped 5 bases and J dropped 7 bases, with 23 bases sitting between them. The CDR3 consists of 16 residues. CDR3 DNA sequence: TGTGCCAGTAGTGTGGACCTCACGGGAGCTGTGGGTGGCTACACCTTC. Its protein product is CASSVDLTGAVGGYTF.

This clone has only one observation. V is TRBV11-2 and J is TRBJ1-2; D unclear. The ends were cut back, 5 bases at V and 6 bases at J, with 10 bases in the middle. The CDR3 extends over 12 amino acids. CDR1 and CDR2 (germline): SGHAT, FQNNGV. For the CDR3, the DNA is TGTGCCAGCAGCAAGGTGGGAGATGGCTACACCTTC. The encoded protein is CASSKVGDGYTF.

This clone was counted between two and nine times. The V call is TRBV19, the J call TRBJ1-2, with no clear D. This CDR3 comprises 13 residues. The germline CDR1 and CDR2 sequences are LNHDA and SQIVND (reference sequence). The V end was cut by 5 bases, the J end by 6 bases, with 13 bases between. The CDR3 protein is CASSSSGYHGYTF. DNA for the CDR3: TGTGCCAGTAGTTCGTCAGGATACCATGGCTACACCTTC.

V gene TRBV6-1 combines with J gene TRBJ1-2, with D possibly TRBD1 on 5 matching bases. CDR1 MNHNS and CDR2 SASEGT come from the germline V gene. The CDR3 runs 13 residues. With 4 bases removed from V and 6 bases from J, the gap between germline ends came to 12 bases. The DNA of the CDR3 is TGTGCCAGCAGTGTAGGGGTCTTCGATGGCTACACCTTC. Amino acids: CASSVGVFDGYTF.

The chain carries TRBV11-2 and TRBJ2-2, with D perhaps TRBD2 (6 bases). Germline values: CDR1 SGHAT, CDR2 FQNNGV. V was clipped by 5 bases and J by 2 bases, with 12 bases between them. The CDR3 has 15 amino acids. Here the CDR3 reads CASSRGTANTGELFF. The CDR3 coding sequence is TGTGCCAGCAGCCGCGGGACGGCTAACACCGGGGAGCTGTTTTTT.